The 25 T cell receptor beta chains reported below all come from one sample, sequenced in a study of T cell responses to AZD1222 COVID-19 vaccine. Only in-frame clones appear in the TCRdb table, and some are missing; sequencing was by immunoSEQ multiplex PCR. Among 90,000 to 150,000 clones, about 88% were seen once, and the ten largest hold 3.5%. The source material was peripheral blood, sampled 28 days after the second AZD1222 dose. The origin of the receptors is an adult who received the AZD1222 COVID-19 vaccine.

This rearrangement joins TRBV27 to TRBJ2-5; D gene unclear. CDR3 length: 13 amino acids. Trimming left V 6 bases short and J 5 bases short, with 13 bases between. CDR1 MNHEY and CDR2 SMNVEV come from the germline V gene (reference sequence). The CDR3 reads CASRVQGVETQYF. DNA for the CDR3: TGTGCCAGCAGAGTCCAAGGAGTCGAGACCCAGTACTTC.

This rearrangement joins TRBV2 to TRBJ2-2; D uncertain. The V gene lost 6 bases and the J gene lost 3 bases, with 11 bases spanning the gap. Germline CDR1 is SNHLY and CDR2 is FYNNEI. This CDR3 is 14 amino acids long. The CDR3 bases are TGTGCCAGCAGCTGGTTTCCGGACACCGGGGAGCTGTTTTTT. Its translation is CASSWFPDTGELFF.

This clone was seen a handful of times. The gene calls are TRBV7-2 and TRBJ1-2; TRBD1 might be the D (5 bases). Trimming took off 3 bases at V and 7 bases at J, with 9 bases between the two ends. The length of the CDR3 is 12 residues. Germline-derived CDR1 and CDR2 are SGHTA and FQGNSA. CDR3: CASSFGTGGYTF. DNA for the CDR3: TGTGCCAGCAGCTTCGGGACGGGTGGCTACACCTTC.

In this sample, this clone turned up once. The chain joins TRBV9 to TRBJ2-3; 7 nucleotides match TRBD1. With 3 bases clipped from V and 0 bases from J, the junction kept 10 bases outside the gene matches. The CDR3 contains 17 residues. Germline values: CDR1 SGDLS, CDR2 YYNGEE. CDR3 loop: CASSGKNRGTSTDTQYF. CDR3 nucleotides: TGTGCCAGCAGCGGTAAAAACAGGGGAACTAGCACAGATACGCAGTATTTT.

V gene TRBV28 combines with J gene TRBJ2-1; D gene uncertain. From germline, CDR1 is MDHEN and CDR2 SYDVKM. The CDR3 runs 13 residues. Trimming removed 5 bases from V and 4 bases from J, with 9 bases in between. In DNA form, the CDR3 reads TGTGCCAGCAGTGGGCTACCTTACAATGAGCAGTTCTTC. Translated: CASSGLPYNEQFF.

This chain joins TRBV2 and TRBJ1-5; D ambiguous. This CDR3 contains 14 residues. Looked up from germline, CDR1 is SNHLY and CDR2 is FYNNEI. Trimming left V 4 bases short and J 3 bases short, with 10 bases between. Written as DNA, the CDR3 is TGTGCCAGCAGTGCCAGTACGGACAATCAGCCCCAGCATTTT. Residues: CASSASTDNQPQHF.

This clone was seen just once. The chain uses TRBV28 and TRBJ2-1; TRBD2 agrees at 11 bases. This CDR3 is 16 amino acids long. The junction had 4 bases not matched to a gene; V was cut back by 6 bases and J by 0 bases. Germline loops: CDR1 MDHEN, CDR2 SYDVKM. The CDR3 region has the DNA TGTGCCAGCAGGGGGACTAGCGGAAGCTCCTACAATGAGCAGTTCTTC. Protein product: CASRGTSGSSYNEQFF. Together with reference TRBV28 and TRBJ2-1, the CDR3 gives the full variable domain: DVKVTQSSRYLVKRTGEKVFLECVQDMDHENMFWYRQDPGLGLRLIYFSYDVKMKEKGDIPEGYSVSREKKERFSLILESASTNQTSMYLCASRGTSGSSYNEQFFGPGTRLTVL.

The chain links TRBV4-2 to TRBJ1-1; TRBD1 aligns across 10 bases. V lost 1 base and J lost 4; bases outside the gene matches: 3. Germline loops: CDR1 LGHNA, CDR2 YNFKEQ. The CDR3 is 15 amino acids. Here the CDR3 DNA reads TGTGCCAGCAGCCAAGTTGGGACAGGGGCCACTGAAGCTTTCTTT. Protein sequence: CASSQVGTGATEAFF.

In its sample, this clone was seen once. The V and J genes are TRBV19 and TRBJ1-1; D remains unclear. Deletions cut 6 bases from V and 1 base from J, with 9 bases between. The CDR3 runs 13 residues. Germline V gene lookup returns CDR1 LNHDA and CDR2 SQIVND (reference sequence). CDR3 DNA sequence: TGTGCCAGTAGGCTGGTTCGGAACACTGAAGCTTTCTTT. Protein sequence: CASRLVRNTEAFF. Drawing the rest from reference TRBV19 and TRBJ1-1, the complete variable domain is DGGITQSPKYLFRKEGQNVTLSCEQNLNHDAMYWYRQDPGQGLRLIYYSQIVNDFQKGDIAEGYSVSREKKESFPLTVTSAQKNPTAFYLCASRLVRNTEAFFGQGTRLTVV.

The chain joins TRBV7-9 to TRBJ2-7; tentatively, D is TRBD2 (5 bases). The CDR3 is 15 residues long. Looked up from germline, CDR1 is SEHNR and CDR2 is FQNEAQ (reference sequence). V lost 2 bases to trimming and J lost 3 bases, with 14 bases between them. CDR3 in DNA: TGTGCCAGCAGCTTAACGAGGGAGCGAGTCTACGAGCAGTACTTC. It is translated as CASSLTRERVYEQYF.

The rearrangement uses TRBV3-1 (or the pseudogene TRBV3-2) and TRBJ2-7; tentatively, D is TRBD1 or TRBD2 (5 bases each). Germline lookup yields CDR1 LGHDT and CDR2 YNNKEL (reference sequence). With 5 bases removed from V and 1 base from J, the gap between germline ends came to 21 bases. The CDR3 is made up of 17 amino acids. DNA for the CDR3: TGTGCCAGCAGCACTAACCCGGGACGCCGCGCATCCTACGAGCAGTACTTC. Residues: CASSTNPGRRASYEQYF.

This clone was seen more than once but under ten times. As DNA, the CDR3 is TGCGCCAGCAGCCAAGTGACCCCCGACACCGGGGAGCTGTTTTTT. Residues: CASSQVTPDTGELFF. The chain employs TRBV4-3 and TRBJ2-2, with no clear D. Germline values: CDR1 LGHNA, CDR2 YSLEER. Trimming shortened V by 1 base and J by 3 bases, and 9 bases separated the two germline ends. CDR3 length: 15 residues.

CDR3 sequence (DNA): TGCGCCAGCAGGGCGATCTTACAGGGGGCTGAAGCTTTCTTT. As protein: CASRAILQGAEAFF. The gene calls are TRBV5-1 and TRBJ1-1; 8 bases align to TRBD1. The CDR3 has 14 residues. Germline trimming cut 5 bases from V and 6 bases from J; bases unmatched to any gene: 9. From germline, CDR1 is SGHRS and CDR2 YFSETQ.

J is TRBJ2-2 and V is TRBV6-1, with 14 bases lining up with TRBD2. The CDR3 has 17 residues. J gave up 5 bases and V 4 bases, and 6 bases lay outside the gene matches. CDR1 is MNHNS, CDR2 SASEGT, per germline. CDR3 sequence reads: CASSGLAGGPRTGELFF. The CDR3 nucleotides are TGTGCCAGCAGTGGACTAGCGGGGGGGCCTCGTACCGGGGAGCTGTTTTTT.

The chain's CDR3 is CASKGEAGAADTQYF. The CDR3 nucleotides read TGTGCCAGCAAGGGGGAGGCGGGAGCCGCAGATACGCAGTATTTT. The chain has TRBV7-3 and TRBJ2-3, with a possible D match to TRBD2 (7 bases). The CDR3 spans 15 residues. Germline CDR1 SGHTA, CDR2 FQGTGA. V was pared by 7 bases and J by 4 bases, with 18 bases between.

The chain uses TRBV25-1 and TRBJ2-2; D is possibly TRBD1 or TRBD2 (5 bases each). Looked up from germline, CDR1 is MGHDK and CDR2 is SYGVNS. Trimming shortened V by 8 bases and J by 4 bases, and 23 bases separated the two germline ends. This CDR3 has 17 residues. As DNA, the CDR3 is TGTGCCAGCTCCGGACCCCCGACTGGGGCGGGCACCGGGGAGCTGTTTTTT. Its protein product is CASSGPPTGAGTGELFF.

Concerning this clone: At one end, the junction sequence differs from germline, possibly due to a read error. This chain joins TRBV29-1 and TRBJ2-3; a weak D match, TRBD2 (6 bases). Germline CDR1 and CDR2: SQVTM and ANQGSEA. The CDR3 extends over 14 amino acids. The CDR3 protein is CSVEFGGASGHGIF. CDR3 DNA: TGCAGCGTTGAATTCGGGGGAGCTTCGGGCCACGGCATTTTT.

The J gene is TRBJ1-1, the V gene TRBV20-1; D is perhaps TRBD1 (5 bases). Germline V gene lookup returns CDR1 DFQATT and CDR2 SNEGSKA (reference sequence). The CDR3 spans 10 residues. The CDR3 DNA sequence: TGCAGGGGGCCCGGAACTGAAGCTTTCTTT. This gives the protein CRGPGTEAFF.

This clone has just one count. The chain carries TRBV27 and TRBJ2-7, with TRBD2 matching 9 bases. CDR1 is MNHEY, CDR2 SMNVEV, per germline (reference sequence). The CDR3 is 15 residues long. V lost 2 bases and J lost 2; bases outside the gene matches: 4. CDR3 residues: CASSLKAGGTYEQYF. The CDR3, as DNA: TGTGCCAGCAGTTTAAAAGCGGGAGGAACCTACGAGCAGTACTTC.

This chain links TRBV7-8 with TRBJ2-3; the match to TRBD2 covers 13 bases. CDR3 length equals 20 residues. Trimming at V came to 3 bases and at J to 3 bases, leaving 15 bases not matched to a gene. The germline V gene encodes CDR1 SGHVS and CDR2 FQNEAQ. CDR3 coding DNA: TGTGCCAGCAGCTTCTATGGACTAGCGGGAGTCAGGAGCATTACAGATACGCAGTATTTT. Translating gives CASSFYGLAGVRSITDTQYF.

V gene TRBV5-1 combines with J gene TRBJ1-5; D possibly corresponds to TRBD1 (5 bases). Looked up from germline, CDR1 is SGHRS and CDR2 is YFSETQ. V shed 0 bases and J shed 7 bases, with 11 bases lying between them. The length of the CDR3 is 14 residues. The CDR3 sequence: CASSLGGVGQPQHF. CDR3 bases: TGCGCCAGCAGCTTGGGGGGCGTTGGCCAGCCCCAGCATTTT.

The chain recombines TRBV6-2 or TRBV6-3 with TRBJ2-7; perhaps TRBD1 as D (5 bases). V shed 6 bases and J shed 6 bases, with 12 bases lying between them. The CDR3 consists of 12 residues. Per the germline V gene, CDR1 is MNHEY and CDR2 is SVGEGT. The CDR3 sequence is CASSRGAGEQYF. DNA for the CDR3: TGTGCCAGCAGCCGTGGGGCAGGCGAGCAGTACTTC.

The CDR3 bases are TGTGCCAGCAGCCCCCTTGGGAGGGGGGGTACTACCTACGAGCAGTACTTC. Translated, it gives CASSPLGRGGTTYEQYF. V and J are TRBV11-2 and TRBJ2-7; D perhaps matches TRBD2 (7 bases). Trimming took off 5 bases at V and 2 bases at J, with 22 bases between the two ends. The CDR3 contains 17 residues. Germline CDR1 and CDR2: SGHAT and FQNNGV.

About this clone itself: This sample includes further DNA sequences coding for the same CDR3. This chain connects TRBV28 to TRBJ1-2, with TRBD1 as a possible D gene (6 bases). The V gene lost 3 bases and the J gene lost 5 bases, with 7 bases spanning the gap. The CDR3 is made up of 12 amino acids. Per the germline V gene, CDR1 is MDHEN and CDR2 is SYDVKM. The CDR3 region is CASSLQGYGYTF. The CDR3 DNA reads as TGTGCCAGCAGTTTGCAGGGGTATGGCTACACCTTC.

The chain couples TRBV6-2 or TRBV6-3 to TRBJ1-1; D perhaps matches TRBD1 (6 bases). CDR1 and CDR2 from the germline V gene are MNHEY and SVGEGT. The CDR3 spans 13 residues. The V end lost 5 bases, the J end lost 1 base, and 8 bases lay between the germline ends. The CDR3 here is CASSRTANTEAFF. The DNA of the CDR3 is TGTGCCAGCAGTCGGACAGCGAACACTGAAGCTTTCTTT.